The present T cell receptor (beta chain) was sequenced within a study of blood T cell repertoires in COVID-19. Authors' processing steps: Cell counts per sample came from amplifying reference gene primers. Libraries were prepared by immunoSEQ multiplex PCR; TCRdb keeps only in-frame clonotypes and omits some of them. V, J and clone size derive from that table, while D and trimming were established from the DNA sequence. This sample yields about 220,000 clones, of which 83% are seen a single time; about 5.3% belongs to the top ten. Participants had their cohort set by participant-reported clinical history. Within 2 weeks before study entry, exposed participants met a COVID-19 case. Trimming left V 4 bases short and J 6 bases short, with 6 bases between. CDR1 is SQVTM, CDR2 ANQGSEA, per germline. This CDR3 is 10 amino acids long.

The chain recombines TRBV29-1 with TRBJ1-2, with D unclear. This TCR was recovered from a woman between 50 and 59 years old who had been exposed to COVID-19. Sequences were obtained from PBMCs or T cells enriched from blood (not recorded which). CDR3 sequence (DNA): TGCAGCGTTGGGAGGGATGGCTACACCTTC. Its protein is CSVGRDGYTF.